Listed below are T cell receptor beta chains from one sample, sequenced in a study of blood T cell repertoires in COVID-19. Produced via immunoSEQ multiplex PCR; TCRdb's table is partial and in-frame only. In the table there are more than 200,000 clones, around 80% of which are singletons. Sample: PBMCs or T cells enriched from blood (not recorded which). All receptors derive from a woman aged 40 to 55 with acute COVID-19. Each CDR3 is given with its conserved first and last residue. D genes are given only for firm matches. Part of the rows lack a size; the others show once, few, many or a class for expanded clones.

clone_size: -; cdr3_length: 13; j_call: TRBJ2-7; d_call: -; v_call: TRBV27; cdr3_aa: CASSLQGSYEQYF; cdr3_nt: TGTGCCAGCAGTTTGCAGGGATCCTACGAGCAGTACTTC
clone_size: -; cdr3_length: 14; j_call: TRBJ2-2; d_call: -; v_call: TRBV29-1; cdr3_aa: CSVWRGGEAGELFF; cdr3_nt: TGCAGCGTTTGGAGGGGGGGGGAGGCCGGGGAGCTGTTTTTT
clone_size: -; cdr3_length: 16; j_call: TRBJ2-1; d_call: -; v_call: TRBV27; cdr3_aa: CASSRAGQSSYNEQFF; cdr3_nt: TGTGCCAGCAGCCGGGCGGGACAGTCCTCCTACAATGAGCAGTTCTTC
clone_size: -; cdr3_length: 16; j_call: TRBJ2-5; d_call: TRBD2; v_call: TRBV2; cdr3_aa: CASREAHREGSETQYF; cdr3_nt: TGTGCCAGCAGGGAAGCTCATAGGGAGGGGAGTGAGACCCAGTACTTC
clone_size: once; cdr3_length: 16; j_call: TRBJ1-6; d_call: -; v_call: TRBV18; cdr3_aa: CASSPTGSSYNSPLHF; cdr3_nt: TGTGCCAGCTCACCTACAGGGAGCTCCTATAATTCACCCCTCCACTTT
clone_size: -; cdr3_length: 15; j_call: TRBJ2-1; d_call: TRBD1; v_call: TRBV5-4; cdr3_aa: CASSFDRGIYNEQFF; cdr3_nt: TGTGCCAGCAGCTTTGACAGGGGAATCTACAATGAGCAGTTCTTC
clone_size: -; cdr3_length: 16; j_call: TRBJ2-2; d_call: TRBD2; v_call: TRBV5-5; cdr3_aa: CASSFSGGRDTGELFF; cdr3_nt: TGTGCCAGCAGTTTTAGCGGGGGCAGGGACACCGGGGAGCTGTTTTTT
clone_size: -; cdr3_length: 14; j_call: TRBJ2-5; d_call: TRBD1; v_call: TRBV27; cdr3_aa: CASSRTTGIETQYF; cdr3_nt: TGTGCCAGCAGCCGAACGACAGGGATAGAGACCCAGTACTTC
clone_size: -; cdr3_length: 16; j_call: TRBJ2-1; d_call: -; v_call: TRBV4-2; cdr3_aa: CASSLGDRASYNEQFF; cdr3_nt: TGTGCCAGCAGCCTGGGAGATAGGGCCTCCTACAATGAGCAGTTCTTC
clone_size: -; cdr3_length: 15; j_call: TRBJ1-5; d_call: -; v_call: TRBV3-1/TRBV3-2; cdr3_aa: CASSRTQGSGQPQHF; cdr3_nt: TGTGCCAGCAGCCGAACCCAGGGGTCGGGTCAGCCCCAGCATTTT
clone_size: few; cdr3_length: 15; j_call: TRBJ2-5; d_call: TRBD1; v_call: TRBV2; cdr3_aa: CASSEGRGSQETQYF; cdr3_nt: TGTGCCAGCAGTGAGGGCAGGGGGAGCCAAGAGACCCAGTACTTC
clone_size: few; cdr3_length: 15; j_call: TRBJ2-5; d_call: TRBD1; v_call: TRBV7-9; cdr3_aa: CASSPRTGGGETQYF; cdr3_nt: TGTGCCAGCAGCCCCCGGACAGGGGGTGGAGAGACCCAGTACTTC
clone_size: -; cdr3_length: 15; j_call: TRBJ2-5; d_call: TRBD2; v_call: TRBV19; cdr3_aa: CASSPSAGGGETQYF; cdr3_nt: TGTGCCAGTAGTCCTTCCGCCGGGGGAGGGGAGACCCAGTACTTC
clone_size: -; cdr3_length: 16; j_call: TRBJ2-2; d_call: -; v_call: TRBV7-8; cdr3_aa: CASSSSRRGNTGELFF; cdr3_nt: TGTGCCAGCAGCTCCTCCAGGCGGGGGAACACCGGGGAGCTGTTTTTT
clone_size: -; cdr3_length: 17; j_call: TRBJ1-3; d_call: -; v_call: TRBV5-6; cdr3_aa: CASSLWTAFSSGNTIYF; cdr3_nt: TGTGCCAGCAGCCTTTGGACAGCTTTTAGCTCTGGAAACACCATATATTTT
clone_size: -; cdr3_length: 14; j_call: TRBJ1-2; d_call: -; v_call: TRBV28; cdr3_aa: CASSLGQEVYGYTF; cdr3_nt: TGTGCCAGCAGTTTAGGGCAGGAGGTCTATGGCTACACCTTC
clone_size: -; cdr3_length: 15; j_call: TRBJ2-1; d_call: -; v_call: TRBV6-5; cdr3_aa: CASSWASDSYNEQFF; cdr3_nt: TGTGCCAGCTCCTGGGCTAGCGACTCCTACAATGAGCAGTTCTTC
clone_size: -; cdr3_length: 14; j_call: TRBJ1-6; d_call: -; v_call: TRBV5-6; cdr3_aa: CASSFRGYNSPLHF; cdr3_nt: TGTGCCAGCAGCTTTCGGGGGTACAATTCACCCCTCCACTTT
clone_size: -; cdr3_length: 12; j_call: TRBJ1-1; d_call: -; v_call: TRBV18; cdr3_aa: CASSRPGTEAFF; cdr3_nt: TGTGCCAGCTCACGTCCGGGCACTGAAGCTTTCTTT
clone_size: -; cdr3_length: 15; j_call: TRBJ1-1; d_call: TRBD1; v_call: TRBV28; cdr3_aa: CASSSQTGVNTEAFF; cdr3_nt: TGTGCCAGCAGTTCCCAGACAGGGGTGAACACTGAAGCTTTCTTT
clone_size: -; cdr3_length: 14; j_call: TRBJ1-2; d_call: -; v_call: TRBV2; cdr3_aa: CASSGPRAGDGYTF; cdr3_nt: TGTGCCAGCAGTGGGCCGCGGGCAGGGGATGGCTACACCTTC
clone_size: -; cdr3_length: 19; j_call: TRBJ2-6; d_call: -; v_call: TRBV28; cdr3_aa: CASSPLPTDYSSGANVLTF; cdr3_nt: TGTGCCAGCAGTCCCTTACCGACAGATTATAGCTCTGGGGCCAACGTCCTGACTTTC
clone_size: -; cdr3_length: 15; j_call: TRBJ1-1; d_call: -; v_call: TRBV5-4; cdr3_aa: CASSLVQVGGTEAFF; cdr3_nt: TGTGCCAGCAGCTTGGTGCAGGTGGGGGGCACTGAAGCTTTCTTT
clone_size: -; cdr3_length: 13; j_call: TRBJ1-1; d_call: -; v_call: TRBV30; cdr3_aa: CAWSQGINTEAFF; cdr3_nt: TGTGCCTGGAGCCAGGGGATTAACACTGAAGCTTTCTTT
clone_size: -; cdr3_length: 14; j_call: TRBJ2-7; d_call: TRBD1; v_call: TRBV5-1; cdr3_aa: CASSYSGQNYEQYF; cdr3_nt: TGCGCCAGCAGCTACTCGGGACAGAACTACGAGCAGTACTTC
clone_size: -; cdr3_length: 14; j_call: TRBJ2-2; d_call: -; v_call: TRBV5-1; cdr3_aa: CASTQREVTGELFF; cdr3_nt: TGCGCCAGCACCCAGAGGGAGGTCACCGGGGAGCTGTTTTTT
clone_size: -; cdr3_length: 17; j_call: TRBJ1-1; d_call: -; v_call: TRBV11-2; cdr3_aa: CASSLEAGRGSRTEAFF; cdr3_nt: TGTGCCAGCAGCTTAGAGGCGGGCAGGGGAAGTAGGACTGAAGCTTTCTTT
clone_size: -; cdr3_length: 16; j_call: TRBJ2-3; d_call: TRBD2; v_call: TRBV7-3; cdr3_aa: CASSLQLAGSGDTQYF; cdr3_nt: TGTGCCAGCAGCCTACAACTAGCGGGAAGTGGAGATACGCAGTATTTT
clone_size: few; cdr3_length: 15; j_call: TRBJ2-3; d_call: TRBD2; v_call: TRBV7-3; cdr3_aa: CASSFSGTSTDTQYF; cdr3_nt: TGTGCCAGCAGCTTTAGCGGGACTAGCACAGATACGCAGTATTTT
clone_size: -; cdr3_length: 14; j_call: TRBJ1-6; d_call: TRBD1; v_call: TRBV10-2; cdr3_aa: CASRDRLGNSPLHF; cdr3_nt: TGCGCCAGCAGGGACAGGCTGGGGAATTCACCCCTCCACTTT
clone_size: -; cdr3_length: 16; j_call: TRBJ2-1; d_call: TRBD2; v_call: TRBV14; cdr3_aa: CASSRGLAGGLGEQFF; cdr3_nt: TGTGCCAGCAGCCGAGGACTAGCGGGAGGACTCGGTGAGCAGTTCTTC
clone_size: -; cdr3_length: 15; j_call: TRBJ1-6; d_call: TRBD1; v_call: TRBV6-5; cdr3_aa: CASRPGTGDSSPLHF; cdr3_nt: TGTGCCAGCAGGCCTGGGACAGGGGATTCTTCACCCCTCCACTTT
clone_size: -; cdr3_length: 15; j_call: TRBJ1-1; d_call: TRBD1; v_call: TRBV7-9; cdr3_aa: CASSLGQGLNTEAFF; cdr3_nt: TGTGCCAGCAGCTTAGGACAGGGGTTGAACACTGAAGCTTTCTTT
clone_size: -; cdr3_length: 14; j_call: TRBJ2-7; d_call: TRBD2; v_call: TRBV5-1; cdr3_aa: CASSPGGGNYEQYF; cdr3_nt: TGCGCCAGCAGCCCCGGGGGGGGGAACTACGAGCAGTACTTC
clone_size: -; cdr3_length: 14; j_call: TRBJ2-2; d_call: -; v_call: TRBV19; cdr3_aa: CASSFGGNTGELFF; cdr3_nt: TGTGCCAGTAGTTTCGGGGGGAACACCGGGGAGCTGTTTTTT
clone_size: -; cdr3_length: 15; j_call: TRBJ2-1; d_call: TRBD1; v_call: TRBV15; cdr3_aa: CATSRGGDRGFEQFF; cdr3_nt: TGTGCCACCAGCAGGGGAGGCGACAGGGGCTTTGAGCAGTTCTTC
clone_size: -; cdr3_length: 12; j_call: TRBJ2-2; d_call: -; v_call: TRBV27; cdr3_aa: CASSFLAGELFF; cdr3_nt: TGTGCCAGCAGTTTCCTTGCCGGGGAGCTGTTTTTT
clone_size: -; cdr3_length: 19; j_call: TRBJ2-4; d_call: TRBD2; v_call: TRBV2; cdr3_aa: CASSPRSAGGSLAKNIQYF; cdr3_nt: TGTGCCAGCAGCCCCCGGTCAGCGGGAGGCTCCTTAGCCAAAAACATTCAGTACTTC
clone_size: -; cdr3_length: 12; j_call: TRBJ2-4; d_call: -; v_call: TRBV19; cdr3_aa: CASSIGPNIQYF; cdr3_nt: TGTGCCAGTAGTATTGGGCCAAACATTCAGTACTTC
clone_size: -; cdr3_length: 16; j_call: TRBJ1-3; d_call: -; v_call: TRBV6-5; cdr3_aa: CASSYLAPSSGNTIYF; cdr3_nt: TGTGCCAGCAGTTACTTGGCCCCGTCTTCTGGAAACACCATATATTTT
clone_size: few; cdr3_length: 15; j_call: TRBJ2-2; d_call: TRBD1; v_call: TRBV7-9; cdr3_aa: CASSPGQGRTGELFF; cdr3_nt: TGTGCCAGCAGCCCAGGACAGGGCAGGACCGGGGAGCTGTTTTTT
clone_size: once; cdr3_length: 14; j_call: TRBJ1-1; d_call: -; v_call: TRBV7-2; cdr3_aa: CASSLMGGNTEAFF; cdr3_nt: TGTGCCAGCAGCTTAATGGGAGGGAACACTGAAGCTTTCTTT
clone_size: -; cdr3_length: 15; j_call: TRBJ1-2; d_call: TRBD1; v_call: TRBV13; cdr3_aa: CASSSWTGGGYGYTF; cdr3_nt: TGTGCCAGCAGCTCCTGGACAGGGGGCGGGTATGGCTACACCTTC
clone_size: few; cdr3_length: 16; j_call: TRBJ2-2; d_call: -; v_call: TRBV15; cdr3_aa: CATSSGAGEGTGELFF; cdr3_nt: TGTGCCACCAGCTCAGGGGCAGGGGAGGGGACCGGGGAGCTGTTTTTT
clone_size: many; cdr3_length: 17; j_call: TRBJ2-7; d_call: TRBD1; v_call: TRBV18; cdr3_aa: CASSPPGQGAYLHEQYF; cdr3_nt: TGTGCCAGCTCACCGCCGGGACAGGGGGCCTATCTCCACGAGCAGTACTTC
clone_size: once; cdr3_length: 15; j_call: TRBJ1-2; d_call: -; v_call: TRBV27; cdr3_aa: CASRPLRSAEYGYTF; cdr3_nt: TGTGCCAGCCGCCCGTTGAGGTCAGCGGAGTATGGCTACACCTTC
clone_size: -; cdr3_length: 13; j_call: TRBJ2-7; d_call: -; v_call: TRBV19; cdr3_aa: CASSTAPGIEQYF; cdr3_nt: TGTGCCAGTAGTACGGCCCCGGGAATCGAGCAGTACTTC
clone_size: -; cdr3_length: 17; j_call: TRBJ1-5; d_call: -; v_call: TRBV3-1/TRBV3-2; cdr3_aa: CASSQEGLGTQFSPQHF; cdr3_nt: TGTGCCAGCAGCCAAGAGGGGTTAGGGACTCAATTTTCGCCCCAGCATTTT
clone_size: -; cdr3_length: 17; j_call: TRBJ2-3; d_call: -; v_call: TRBV14; cdr3_aa: CASSQGPGSASTDTQYF; cdr3_nt: TGTGCCAGCAGCCAAGGCCCTGGGAGTGCTAGCACAGATACGCAGTATTTT
clone_size: -; cdr3_length: 15; j_call: TRBJ1-6; d_call: TRBD1; v_call: TRBV5-1; cdr3_aa: CASSFGSQGDSPLHF; cdr3_nt: TGCGCCAGCAGCTTCGGCTCACAGGGGGATTCACCCCTCCACTTT
clone_size: -; cdr3_length: 12; j_call: TRBJ2-3; d_call: -; v_call: TRBV29-1; cdr3_aa: CSVEDETDTQYF; cdr3_nt: TGCAGCGTTGAAGATGAGACAGATACGCAGTATTTT
clone_size: few; cdr3_length: 15; j_call: TRBJ1-4; d_call: -; v_call: TRBV5-1; cdr3_aa: CASSGTLGRDEKLFF; cdr3_nt: TGCGCCAGCAGCGGGACCTTAGGGAGGGATGAAAAACTGTTTTTT
clone_size: -; cdr3_length: 15; j_call: TRBJ1-6; d_call: -; v_call: TRBV30; cdr3_aa: CAWSPLTTGGSPLHF; cdr3_nt: TGTGCCTGGAGTCCACTCACGACAGGTGGTTCACCCCTCCACTTT
clone_size: -; cdr3_length: 14; j_call: TRBJ1-1; d_call: -; v_call: TRBV29-1; cdr3_aa: CSVDIQGVRTEAFF; cdr3_nt: TGCAGCGTTGATATACAGGGAGTTAGGACTGAAGCTTTCTTT
clone_size: once; cdr3_length: 17; j_call: TRBJ2-1; d_call: TRBD2; v_call: TRBV19; cdr3_aa: CASSIRPLAAINNEQFF; cdr3_nt: TGTGCCAGTAGTATCCGCCCACTAGCGGCCATAAACAATGAGCAGTTCTTC
clone_size: -; cdr3_length: 15; j_call: TRBJ1-2; d_call: -; v_call: TRBV14; cdr3_aa: CASSQALAGGVGYTF; cdr3_nt: TGTGCCAGCAGCCAAGCCCTAGCAGGCGGGGTTGGCTACACCTTC
clone_size: -; cdr3_length: 20; j_call: TRBJ1-3; d_call: -; v_call: TRBV2; cdr3_aa: CASSEAPILNPRDSGNTIYF; cdr3_nt: TGTGCCAGCAGTGAAGCGCCGATTCTGAACCCCAGGGACTCTGGAAACACCATATATTTT
clone_size: -; cdr3_length: 16; j_call: TRBJ2-7; d_call: TRBD2; v_call: TRBV30; cdr3_aa: CAWIKQGGLADYEQYF; cdr3_nt: TGTGCCTGGATTAAACAAGGGGGACTAGCGGACTACGAGCAGTACTTC
clone_size: -; cdr3_length: 17; j_call: TRBJ2-5; d_call: TRBD2; v_call: TRBV5-5; cdr3_aa: CASSQGLAGGTRETQYF; cdr3_nt: TGTGCCAGCAGCCAAGGACTAGCGGGGGGCACGCGCGAGACCCAGTACTTC
clone_size: -; cdr3_length: 15; j_call: TRBJ2-5; d_call: TRBD2; v_call: TRBV24-1; cdr3_aa: CATSAQAGGPTTQYF; cdr3_nt: TGTGCCACCAGTGCCCAAGCGGGGGGGCCGACGACCCAGTACTTC